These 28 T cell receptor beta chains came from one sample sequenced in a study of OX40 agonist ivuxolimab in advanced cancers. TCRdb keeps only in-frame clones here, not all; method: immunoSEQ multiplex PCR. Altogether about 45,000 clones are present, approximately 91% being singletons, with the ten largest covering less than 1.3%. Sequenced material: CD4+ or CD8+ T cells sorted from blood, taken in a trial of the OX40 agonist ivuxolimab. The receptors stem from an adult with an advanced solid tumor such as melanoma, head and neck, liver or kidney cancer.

The CDR3, as DNA: TGCGCCAGCAGCCAAGGAGGGGTTAGGGGCGACTATGGCTACACCTTC. As protein: CASSQGGVRGDYGYTF. The chain recombines TRBV4-3 with TRBJ1-2; D may be TRBD1 (5 bases). The germline V gene encodes CDR1 LGHNA and CDR2 YSLEER. Trimming cost V 1 base and J 3 bases, with 15 bases left between them. There are 16 residues in the CDR3.

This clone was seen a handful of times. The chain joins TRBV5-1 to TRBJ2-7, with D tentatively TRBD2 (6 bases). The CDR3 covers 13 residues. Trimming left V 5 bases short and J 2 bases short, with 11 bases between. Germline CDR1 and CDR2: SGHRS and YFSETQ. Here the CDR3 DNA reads TGCGCCAGCAGGGTGGCTAGCGCCTACGAGCAGTACTTC. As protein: CASRVASAYEQYF.

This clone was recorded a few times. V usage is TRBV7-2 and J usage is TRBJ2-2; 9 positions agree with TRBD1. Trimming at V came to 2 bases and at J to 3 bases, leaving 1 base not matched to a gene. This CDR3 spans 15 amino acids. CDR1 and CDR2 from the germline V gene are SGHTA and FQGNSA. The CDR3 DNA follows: TGTGCCAGCAGCTTAACAGGGGGCGACACCGGGGAGCTGTTTTTT. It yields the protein CASSLTGGDTGELFF.

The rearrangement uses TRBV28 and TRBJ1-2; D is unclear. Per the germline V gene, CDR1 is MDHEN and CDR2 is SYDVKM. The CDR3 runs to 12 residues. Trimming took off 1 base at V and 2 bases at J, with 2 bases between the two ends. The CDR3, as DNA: TGTGCCAGCAGTTTATCCAACTATGGCTACACCTTC. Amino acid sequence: CASSLSNYGYTF.

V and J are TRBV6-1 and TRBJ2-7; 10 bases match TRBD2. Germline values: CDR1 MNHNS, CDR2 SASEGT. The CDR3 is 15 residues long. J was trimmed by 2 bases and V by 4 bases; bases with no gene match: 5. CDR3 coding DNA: TGTGCCAGCAGTGGCCCAGCGGGAGGGGCCTACGAGCAGTACTTC. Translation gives CASSGPAGGAYEQYF.

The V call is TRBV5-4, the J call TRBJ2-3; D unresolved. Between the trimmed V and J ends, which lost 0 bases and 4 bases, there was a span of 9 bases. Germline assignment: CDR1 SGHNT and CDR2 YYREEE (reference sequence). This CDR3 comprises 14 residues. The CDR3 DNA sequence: TGTGCCAGCAGCTTGGCTAGAAGGGCAGATACGCAGTATTTT. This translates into CASSLARRADTQYF.

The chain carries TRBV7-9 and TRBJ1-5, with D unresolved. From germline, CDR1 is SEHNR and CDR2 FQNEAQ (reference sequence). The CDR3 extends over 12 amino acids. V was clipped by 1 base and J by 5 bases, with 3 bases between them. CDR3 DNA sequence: TGTGCCAGCAGCTTAGGTGATCAGCCCCAGCATTTT. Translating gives CASSLGDQPQHF. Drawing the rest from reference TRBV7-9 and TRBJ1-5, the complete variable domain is DTGVSQNPRHKITKRGQNVTFRCDPISEHNRLYWYRQTLGQGPEFLTYFQNEAQLEKSRLLSDRFSAERPKGSFSTLEIQRTEQGDSAMYLCASSLGDQPQHFGDGTRLSIL.

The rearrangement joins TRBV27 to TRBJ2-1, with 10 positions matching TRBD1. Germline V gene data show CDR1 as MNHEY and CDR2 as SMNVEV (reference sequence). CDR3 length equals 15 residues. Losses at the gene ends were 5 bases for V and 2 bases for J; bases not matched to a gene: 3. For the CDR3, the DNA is TGTGCCAGCAGTCCCGGACAGGGGGCCTACAATGAGCAGTTCTTC. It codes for CASSPGQGAYNEQFF.

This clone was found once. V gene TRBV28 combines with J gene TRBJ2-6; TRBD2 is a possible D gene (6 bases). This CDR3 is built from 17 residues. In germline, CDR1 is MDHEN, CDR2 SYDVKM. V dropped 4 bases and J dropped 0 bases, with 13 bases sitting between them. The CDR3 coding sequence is TGTGCCAGCAGTTCCGCCCCCGGGGGCTCTGGGGCCAACGTCCTGACTTTC. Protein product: CASSSAPGGSGANVLTF.

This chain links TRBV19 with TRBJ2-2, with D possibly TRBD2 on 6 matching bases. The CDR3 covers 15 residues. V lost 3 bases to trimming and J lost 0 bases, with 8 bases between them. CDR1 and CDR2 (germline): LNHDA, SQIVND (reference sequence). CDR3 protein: CASSIGGSNTGELFF. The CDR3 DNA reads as TGTGCCAGTAGTATCGGGGGATCGAACACCGGGGAGCTGTTTTTT.

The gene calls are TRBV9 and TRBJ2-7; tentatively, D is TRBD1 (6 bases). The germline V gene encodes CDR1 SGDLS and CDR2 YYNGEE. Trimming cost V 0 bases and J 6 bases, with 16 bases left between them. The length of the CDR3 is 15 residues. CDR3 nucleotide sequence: TGTGCCAGCAGCGTAGATGGGCAGGGGCCGGGCGAGCAGTACTTC. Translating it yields CASSVDGQGPGEQYF. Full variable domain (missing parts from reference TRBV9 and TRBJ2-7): DSGVTQTPKHLITATGQRVTLRCSPRSGDLSVYWYQQSLDQGLQFLIQYYNGEERAKGNILERFSAQQFPDLHSELNLSSLELGDSALYFCASSVDGQGPGEQYFGPGTRLTVT.

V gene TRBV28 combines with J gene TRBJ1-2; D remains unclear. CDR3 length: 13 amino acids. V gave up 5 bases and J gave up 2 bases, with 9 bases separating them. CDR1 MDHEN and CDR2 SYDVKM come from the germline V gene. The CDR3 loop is CASSVDGNYGYTF. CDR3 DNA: TGTGCCAGCAGTGTGGACGGGAACTATGGCTACACCTTC.

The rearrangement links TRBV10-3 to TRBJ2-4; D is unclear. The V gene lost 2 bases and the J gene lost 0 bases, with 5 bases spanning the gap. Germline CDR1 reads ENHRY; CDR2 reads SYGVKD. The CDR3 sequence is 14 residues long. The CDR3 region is CAISEVLAKNIQYF. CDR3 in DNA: TGTGCCATCAGTGAGGTCCTAGCCAAAAACATTCAGTACTTC.

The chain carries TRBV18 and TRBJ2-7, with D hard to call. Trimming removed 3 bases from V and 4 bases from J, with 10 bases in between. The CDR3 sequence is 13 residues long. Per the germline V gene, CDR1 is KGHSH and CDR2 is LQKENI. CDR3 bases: TGTGCCAGCTCACCTATGGGAAGTTACGAGCAGTACTTC. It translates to CASSPMGSYEQYF.

CDR3: CASRDIRQNTEAFF. The CDR3 DNA follows: TGTGCCAGCAGGGACATAAGACAGAACACTGAAGCTTTCTTT. The V gene is TRBV2, the J gene TRBJ1-1; tentatively, D is TRBD1 (5 bases). Germline assignment: CDR1 SNHLY and CDR2 FYNNEI. This CDR3 is 14 amino acids long. The ends were cut back, 6 bases at V and 1 base at J, with 12 bases in the middle.

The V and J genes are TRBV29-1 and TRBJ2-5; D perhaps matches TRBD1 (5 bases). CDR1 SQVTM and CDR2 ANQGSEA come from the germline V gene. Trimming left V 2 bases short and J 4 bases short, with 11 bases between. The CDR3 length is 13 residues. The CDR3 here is CSVERQGTETQYF. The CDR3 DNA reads TGCAGCGTTGAACGGCAGGGAACAGAGACCCAGTACTTC.

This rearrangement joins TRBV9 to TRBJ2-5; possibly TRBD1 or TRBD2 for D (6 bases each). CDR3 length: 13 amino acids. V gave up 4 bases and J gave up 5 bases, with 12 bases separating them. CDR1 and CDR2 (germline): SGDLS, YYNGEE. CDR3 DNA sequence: TGTGCCAGCAGCTTTAGGGGGGTCGAGACCCAGTACTTC. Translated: CASSFRGVETQYF.

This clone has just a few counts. CDR3 sequence reads: CARGRVNTEAFF. CDR3 in DNA: TGTGCCAGGGGCAGAGTGAACACTGAAGCTTTCTTT. The rearrangement joins TRBV30 to TRBJ1-1; D is perhaps TRBD1 (5 bases). CDR1 GTSNPN and CDR2 SVGIG come from the germline V gene (reference sequence). The CDR3 contains 12 residues. The V and J ends lost 8 bases and 0 bases respectively, with 10 bases between them. The entire variable domain, with the rest obtained from reference TRBV30 and TRBJ1-1, is as follows: SQTIHQWPATLVQPVGSPLSLECTVEGTSNPNLYWYRQAAGRGLQLLFYSVGIGQISSEVPQNLSASRPQDRQFILSSKKLLLSDSGFYLCARGRVNTEAFFGQGTRLTVV.

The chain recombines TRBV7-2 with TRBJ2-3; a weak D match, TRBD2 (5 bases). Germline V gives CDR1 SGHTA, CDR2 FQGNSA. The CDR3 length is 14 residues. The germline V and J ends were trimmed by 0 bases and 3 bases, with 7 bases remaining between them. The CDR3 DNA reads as TGTGCCAGCAGCTTAGCGGGAGTAACAGATACGCAGTATTTT. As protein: CASSLAGVTDTQYF.

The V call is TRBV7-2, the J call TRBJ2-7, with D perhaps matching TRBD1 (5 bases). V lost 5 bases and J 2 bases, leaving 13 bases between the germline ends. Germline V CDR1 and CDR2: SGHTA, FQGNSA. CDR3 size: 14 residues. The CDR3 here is CASSPGRGPYEQYF. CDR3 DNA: TGTGCCAGCAGCCCCGGAAGGGGTCCCTACGAGCAGTACTTC.

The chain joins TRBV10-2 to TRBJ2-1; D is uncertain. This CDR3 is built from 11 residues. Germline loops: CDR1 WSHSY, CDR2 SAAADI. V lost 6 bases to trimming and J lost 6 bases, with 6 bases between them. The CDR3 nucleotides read TGCGCCAGCAGCCCGTTCAATGAGCAGTTCTTC. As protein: CASSPFNEQFF.

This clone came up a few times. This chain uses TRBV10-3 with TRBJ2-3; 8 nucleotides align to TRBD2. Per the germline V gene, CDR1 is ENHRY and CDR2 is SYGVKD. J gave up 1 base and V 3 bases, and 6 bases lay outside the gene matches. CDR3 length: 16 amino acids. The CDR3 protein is CAISDQAGARTDTQYF. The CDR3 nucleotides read TGTGCCATCAGTGACCAAGCGGGAGCGCGCACAGATACGCAGTATTTT.

CDR3 loop: CASSFGGTSNTGELFF. The CDR3 DNA follows: TGTGCCAGCAGTTTCGGTGGGACATCGAACACCGGGGAGCTGTTTTTT. The chain carries TRBV27 and TRBJ2-2; maybe TRBD1 (6 bases). Trimming shortened V by 3 bases and J by 0 bases, and 11 bases separated the two germline ends. The CDR3 has 16 residues. CDR1 and CDR2 from the germline V gene are MNHEY and SMNVEV (reference sequence).

The CDR3 sequence is CASSLGGKLFF. The CDR3, as DNA: TGTGCCAGCAGCTTGGGTGGGAAACTGTTTTTT. The V gene is TRBV7-2, the J gene TRBJ1-4, with D unclear. CDR3 length equals 11 residues. CDR1 SGHTA and CDR2 FQGNSA come from the germline V gene. Trimming took 3 bases from V and 11 from J, leaving 7 bases between them.

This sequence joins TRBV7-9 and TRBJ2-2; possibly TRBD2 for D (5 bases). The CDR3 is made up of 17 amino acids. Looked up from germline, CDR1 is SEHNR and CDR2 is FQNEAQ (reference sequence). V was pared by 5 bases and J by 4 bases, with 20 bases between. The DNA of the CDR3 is TGTGCCAGCAGCCGCCTTCGCGCGGGCGGTGGCACCGGGGAGCTGTTTTTT. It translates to CASSRLRAGGGTGELFF. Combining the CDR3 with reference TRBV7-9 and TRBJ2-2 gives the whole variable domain DTGVSQNPRHKITKRGQNVTFRCDPISEHNRLYWYRQTLGQGPEFLTYFQNEAQLEKSRLLSDRFSAERPKGSFSTLEIQRTEQGDSAMYLCASSRLRAGGGTGELFFGEGSRLTVL.

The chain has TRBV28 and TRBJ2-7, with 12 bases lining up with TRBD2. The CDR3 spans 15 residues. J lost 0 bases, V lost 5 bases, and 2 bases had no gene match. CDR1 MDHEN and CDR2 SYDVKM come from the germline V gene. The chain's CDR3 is CASSPTSGSSYEQYF. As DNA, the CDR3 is TGTGCCAGCAGTCCGACTAGCGGGAGCTCCTACGAGCAGTACTTC.

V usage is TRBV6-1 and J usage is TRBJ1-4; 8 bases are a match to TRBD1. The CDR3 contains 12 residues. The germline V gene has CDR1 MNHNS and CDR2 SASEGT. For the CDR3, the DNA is TGTGGGACAGGGCGGAATAATGAAAAACTGTTTTTT. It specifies CGTGRNNEKLFF.

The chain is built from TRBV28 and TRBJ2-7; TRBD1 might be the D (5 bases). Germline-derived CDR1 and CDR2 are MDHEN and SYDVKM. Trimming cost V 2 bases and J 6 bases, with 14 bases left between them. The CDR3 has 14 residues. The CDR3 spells CASSLRSGLGEQYF. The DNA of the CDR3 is TGTGCCAGCAGTTTAAGGTCAGGGTTAGGCGAGCAGTACTTC.